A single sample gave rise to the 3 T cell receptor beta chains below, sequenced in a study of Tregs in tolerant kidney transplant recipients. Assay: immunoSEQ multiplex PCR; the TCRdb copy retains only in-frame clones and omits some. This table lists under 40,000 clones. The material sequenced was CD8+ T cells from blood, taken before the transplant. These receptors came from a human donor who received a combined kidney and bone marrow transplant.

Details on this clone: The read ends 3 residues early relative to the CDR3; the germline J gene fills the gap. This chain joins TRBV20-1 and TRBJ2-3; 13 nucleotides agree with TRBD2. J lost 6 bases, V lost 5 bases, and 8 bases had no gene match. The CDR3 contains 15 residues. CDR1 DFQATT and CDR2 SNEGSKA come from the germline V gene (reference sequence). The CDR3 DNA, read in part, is TGCAGTGCTCACTGGACTAGCGGGAGATTGGATACG. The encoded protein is CSAHWTSGRLDT. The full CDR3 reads CSAHWTSGRLDTQYF.

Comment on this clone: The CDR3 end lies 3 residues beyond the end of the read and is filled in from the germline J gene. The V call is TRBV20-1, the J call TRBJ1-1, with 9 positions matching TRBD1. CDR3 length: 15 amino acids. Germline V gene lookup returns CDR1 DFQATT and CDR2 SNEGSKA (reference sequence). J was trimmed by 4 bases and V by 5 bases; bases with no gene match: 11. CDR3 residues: CSAPTGGGFFTEAFF. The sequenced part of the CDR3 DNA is TGCAGTGCTCCTACAGGGGGCGGTTTTTTCACTGAA.

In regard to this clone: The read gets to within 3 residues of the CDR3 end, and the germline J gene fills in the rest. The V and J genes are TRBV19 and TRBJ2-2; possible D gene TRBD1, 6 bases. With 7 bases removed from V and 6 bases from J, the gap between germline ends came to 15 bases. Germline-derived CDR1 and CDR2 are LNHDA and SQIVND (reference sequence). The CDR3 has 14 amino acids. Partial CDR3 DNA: TGTGCCAGTACCATTGTGGGGGCGGCCGGGGAG. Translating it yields CASTIVGAAGE. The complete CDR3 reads CASTIVGAAGELFF. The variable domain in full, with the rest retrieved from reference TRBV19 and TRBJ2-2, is DGGITQSPKYLFRKEGQNVTLSCEQNLNHDAMYWYRQDPGQGLRLIYYSQIVNDFQKGDIAEGYSVSREKKESFPLTVTSAQKNPTAFYLCASTIVGAAGELFFGEGSRLTVL.